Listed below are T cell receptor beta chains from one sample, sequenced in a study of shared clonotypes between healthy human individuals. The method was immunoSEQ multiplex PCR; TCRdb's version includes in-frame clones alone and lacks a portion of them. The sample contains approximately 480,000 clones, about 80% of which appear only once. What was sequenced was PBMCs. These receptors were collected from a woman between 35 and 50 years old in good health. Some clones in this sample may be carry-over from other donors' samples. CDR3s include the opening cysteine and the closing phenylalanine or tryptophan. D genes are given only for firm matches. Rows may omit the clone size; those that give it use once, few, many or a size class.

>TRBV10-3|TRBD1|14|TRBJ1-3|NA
CASEQGAQGNTIYF
TGTGCCAGTGAACAGGGGGCGCAAGGAAACACCATATATTTT
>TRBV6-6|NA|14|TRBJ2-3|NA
CASQPGSKGDTQYF
TGTGCCAGCCAGCCGGGATCGAAGGGAGATACGCAGTATTTT
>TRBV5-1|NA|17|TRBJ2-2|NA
CASSFTFDSRNTGELFF
TGCGCCAGCAGCTTTACCTTCGACAGCCGAAACACCGGGGAGCTGTTTTTT
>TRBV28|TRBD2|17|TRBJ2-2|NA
CASSSGTSGRYGGELFF
TGTGCCAGCAGTTCCGGGACTAGCGGGAGATATGGCGGGGAGCTGTTTTTT
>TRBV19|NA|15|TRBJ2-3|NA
CASSSGAGEMNTQYF
TGTGCCAGTAGTAGCGGCGCAGGGGAGATGAATACGCAGTATTTT
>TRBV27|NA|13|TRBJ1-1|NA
CASRRGRNTEAFF
TGTGCCAGCAGAAGGGGGAGGAACACTGAAGCTTTCTTT
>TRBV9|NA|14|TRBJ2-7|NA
CASSVGPGSYEQYF
TGTGCCAGCAGCGTAGGCCCAGGATCCTACGAGCAGTACTTC
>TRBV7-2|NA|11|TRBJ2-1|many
CASSRDGEQFF
TGTGCCAGCAGCCGGGACGGTGAGCAGTTCTTC
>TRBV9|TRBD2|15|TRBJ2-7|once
CASSVDSGSWYEQYF
TGTGCCAGCAGCGTAGACAGCGGGAGCTGGTACGAGCAGTACTTC
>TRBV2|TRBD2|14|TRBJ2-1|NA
CASTGGSSYNEQFF
TGTGCCAGCACTGGCGGGAGCTCCTACAATGAGCAGTTCTTC
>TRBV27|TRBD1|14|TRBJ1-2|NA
CASRVTGWDYGYTF
TGTGCCAGCAGAGTGACAGGGTGGGACTATGGCTACACCTTC
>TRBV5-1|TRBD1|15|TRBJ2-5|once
CASVITGGITETQYF
TGCGCCAGCGTAATCACAGGGGGTATCACAGAGACCCAGTACTTC
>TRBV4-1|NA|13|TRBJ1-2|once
CASKDGANYGYTF
TGCGCCAGCAAGGACGGAGCTAACTATGGCTACACCTTC
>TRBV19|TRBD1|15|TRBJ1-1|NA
CASRPPGQGGTEAFF
TGTGCCAGTAGACCACCGGGACAGGGCGGGACTGAAGCTTTCTTT
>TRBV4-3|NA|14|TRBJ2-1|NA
CASSQDFSGNEQFF
TGCGCCAGCAGCCAAGATTTTAGCGGCAATGAGCAGTTCTTC
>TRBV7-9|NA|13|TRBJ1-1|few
CASSNQMNTEAFF
TGTGCCAGCAGCAACCAGATGAACACTGAAGCTTTCTTT
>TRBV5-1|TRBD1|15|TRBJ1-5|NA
CASSLEPGGAQPQHF
TGCGCCAGCAGCTTGGAGCCAGGGGGAGCCCAGCCCCAGCATTTT
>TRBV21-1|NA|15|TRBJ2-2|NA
CASSTSGRETGELFF
TGTGCCAGCAGTACTAGCGGGAGGGAAACCGGGGAGCTGTTTTTT
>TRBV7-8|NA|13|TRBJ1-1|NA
CASSPGGNTEAFF
TGTGCCAGCAGCCCGGGCGGGAACACTGAAGCTTTCTTT
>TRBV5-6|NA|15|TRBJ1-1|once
CASSLGRHMNTEAFF
TGTGCCAGCAGCTTAGGCCGACACATGAACACTGAAGCTTTCTTT
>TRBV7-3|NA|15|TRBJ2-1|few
CASSPQVAGENEQFF
TGTGCCAGCAGCCCTCAGGTGGCAGGGGAGAATGAGCAGTTCTTC
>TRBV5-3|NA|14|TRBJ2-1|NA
CARSLVDTYNEQFF
TGTGCCAGAAGCTTAGTCGACACATACAATGAGCAGTTCTTC
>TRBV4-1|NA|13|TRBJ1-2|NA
CASSQASAYGYTF
TGCGCCAGCAGCCAAGCGTCGGCTTATGGCTACACCTTC
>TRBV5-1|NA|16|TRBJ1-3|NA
CASSLAGGGYGNTIYF
TGCGCCAGCAGCTTGGCCGGCGGGGGTTACGGAAACACCATATATTTT
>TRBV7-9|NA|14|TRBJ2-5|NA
CASSLVPEQETQYF
TGTGCCAGCAGCTTAGTGCCAGAACAAGAGACCCAGTACTTC
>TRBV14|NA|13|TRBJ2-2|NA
CASSRASAGELFF
TGTGCCAGCAGCCGGGCAAGCGCCGGGGAGCTGTTTTTT
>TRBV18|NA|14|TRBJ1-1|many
CASSPPNSYTEAFF
TGTGCCAGCTCACCACCGAACAGCTACACTGAAGCTTTCTTT
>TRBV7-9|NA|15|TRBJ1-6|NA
CASSRDSADHSPLHF
TGTGCCAGCAGCAGAGACAGTGCGGACCATTCACCCCTCCACTTT
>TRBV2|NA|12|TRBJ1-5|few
CASSDGYQPQHF
TGTGCCAGCAGTGACGGGTACCAGCCCCAGCATTTT
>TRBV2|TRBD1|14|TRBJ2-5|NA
CASSVGQGIKTQYF
TGTGCCAGCAGTGTCGGACAGGGAATTAAGACCCAGTACTTC
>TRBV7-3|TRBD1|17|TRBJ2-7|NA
CASSFDAYGTGGFEQYF
TGTGCCAGCAGCTTCGACGCCTATGGGACAGGGGGCTTCGAGCAGTACTTC
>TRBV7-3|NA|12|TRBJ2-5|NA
CASSQIGETQYF
TGTGCCAGCAGCCAGATTGGAGAGACCCAGTACTTC
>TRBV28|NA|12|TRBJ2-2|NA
CASRPLTGELFF
TGTGCCAGCAGACCACTGACCGGGGAGCTGTTTTTT
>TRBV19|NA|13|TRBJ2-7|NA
CASSWDGYSEQYF
TGTGCCAGTAGTTGGGACGGCTACTCCGAGCAGTACTTC
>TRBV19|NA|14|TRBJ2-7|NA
CASSIGGPGNEQYF
TGTGCCAGTAGTATAGGGGGGCCGGGAAACGAGCAGTACTTC
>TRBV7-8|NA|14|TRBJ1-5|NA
CASSVGGRDQPQHF
TGTGCCAGCAGCGTGGGGGGGAGGGATCAGCCCCAGCATTTT
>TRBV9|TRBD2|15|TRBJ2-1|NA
CASRPSGSDYNEQFF
TGTGCCAGCAGACCAAGCGGGAGTGACTACAATGAGCAGTTCTTC
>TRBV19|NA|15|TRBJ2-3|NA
CASRAELGSTDTQYF
TGTGCCAGTAGAGCAGAACTTGGGAGCACAGATACGCAGTATTTT
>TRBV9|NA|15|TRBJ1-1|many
CASSVAPQGSTEAFF
TGTGCCAGCAGCGTAGCTCCTCAGGGTTCCACTGAAGCTTTCTTT
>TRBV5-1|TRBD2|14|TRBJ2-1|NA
CASWTSGSVGEQFF
TGCGCCAGCTGGACTAGCGGGAGTGTAGGTGAGCAGTTCTTC
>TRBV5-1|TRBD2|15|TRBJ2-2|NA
CASSLGPSGNGELFF
TGCGCCAGCAGCTTGGGCCCTAGCGGTAACGGGGAGCTGTTTTTT
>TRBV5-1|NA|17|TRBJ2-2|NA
CASRKNRDSTNTGELFF
TGCGCCAGCAGAAAAAACCGGGACTCAACGAACACCGGGGAGCTGTTTTTT
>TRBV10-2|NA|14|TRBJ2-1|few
CASSERDLTHEQFF
TGCGCCAGCAGTGAGAGGGACCTGACCCATGAGCAGTTCTTC
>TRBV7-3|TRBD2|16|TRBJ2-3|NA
CASSLDAGGAADTQYF
TGTGCCAGCAGCTTAGATGCGGGAGGAGCGGCAGATACGCAGTATTTT
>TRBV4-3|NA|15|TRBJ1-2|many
CASSQDPWGNYGYTF
TGCGCCAGCAGCCAAGATCCGTGGGGGAACTATGGCTACACCTTC
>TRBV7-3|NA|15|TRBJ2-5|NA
CASSLILGPQETQYF
TGTGCCAGCAGCTTAATCCTGGGCCCACAAGAGACCCAGTACTTC
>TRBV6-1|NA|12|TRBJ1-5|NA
CASMGSNQPQHF
TGTGCCAGCATGGGGAGCAATCAGCCCCAGCATTTT
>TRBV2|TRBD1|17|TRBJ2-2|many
CASSPRLGQGASGELFF
TGTGCCAGCAGCCCCCGCCTGGGACAGGGGGCTTCCGGGGAGCTGTTTTTT
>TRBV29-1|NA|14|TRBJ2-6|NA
CSVAGISGANVLTF
TGCAGCGTTGCCGGGATCTCTGGGGCCAACGTCCTGACTTTC
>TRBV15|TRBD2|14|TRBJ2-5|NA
CATSSSGSFGTQYF
TGTGCCACCAGCAGTAGCGGGAGCTTCGGGACCCAGTACTTC
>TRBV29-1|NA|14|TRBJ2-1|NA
CSVASPDVTYEQFF
TGCAGCGTCGCCAGCCCGGACGTCACTTATGAGCAGTTCTTC
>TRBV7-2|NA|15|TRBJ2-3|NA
CASSLWGPGSDTQYF
TGTGCCAGCAGCTTATGGGGTCCGGGTTCAGATACGCAGTATTTT
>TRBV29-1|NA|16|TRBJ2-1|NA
CSVFAPRASIMYEQFF
TGCAGCGTCTTCGCCCCCAGGGCTTCCATTATGTATGAGCAGTTCTTC
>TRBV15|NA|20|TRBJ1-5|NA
CATSRDRLLTGTLSNQPQHF
TGTGCCACCAGCAGAGATCGCCTCCTGACAGGTACTTTGAGCAATCAGCCCCAGCATTTT
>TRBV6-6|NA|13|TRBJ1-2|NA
CASSYRSDYGYTF
TGTGCCAGCAGTTACCGGTCAGACTATGGCTACACCTTC